This T cell receptor (beta chain) was found in a study of shared clonotypes between healthy human individuals. Using immunoSEQ multiplex PCR, the repertoire was profiled, and TCRdb retains in-frame clones only, with some absent. Among roughly 2.2 million clones listed, about 90% were seen once. Between the trimmed V and J ends, which lost 8 bases and 2 bases, there was a span of 21 bases. The CDR3 totals 16 residues. Germline-derived CDR1 and CDR2 are MDHEN and SYDVKM. This receptor was identified in a man aged 18 to 35 in good health. Some clones in this sample may be carry-over from other donors' samples. The chain joins TRBV28 to TRBJ1-1; perhaps TRBD1 as D (6 bases). The sequenced sample consisted of naive CD4+ T cells from PBMCs. Subset given: CD45RA+ positively selected. CDR3 nucleotide sequence: TGTGCCAGCCGACATCGGCTGGGCAGGGGAAACACTGAAGCTTTCTTT. Its translation is CASRHRLGRGNTEAFF.